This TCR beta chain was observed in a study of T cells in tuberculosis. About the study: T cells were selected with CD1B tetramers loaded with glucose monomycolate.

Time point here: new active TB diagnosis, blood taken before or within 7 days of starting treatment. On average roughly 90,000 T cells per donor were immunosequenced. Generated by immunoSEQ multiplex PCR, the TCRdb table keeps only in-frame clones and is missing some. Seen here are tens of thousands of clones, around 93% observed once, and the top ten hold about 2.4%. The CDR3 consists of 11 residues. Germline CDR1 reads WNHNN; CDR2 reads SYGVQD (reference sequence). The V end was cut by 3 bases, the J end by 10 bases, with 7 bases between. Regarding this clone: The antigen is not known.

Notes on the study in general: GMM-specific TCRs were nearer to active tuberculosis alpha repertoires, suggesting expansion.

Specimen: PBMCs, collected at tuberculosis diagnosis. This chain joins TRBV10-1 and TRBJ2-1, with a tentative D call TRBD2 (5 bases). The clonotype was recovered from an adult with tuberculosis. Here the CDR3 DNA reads TGCGCCAGCAGTGATGGCGGGGAGCAGTTCTTC. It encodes CASSDGGEQFF.